Presented here are 29 T cell receptor beta chains from one specimen sequenced in a study of metastatic and nonmetastatic thyroid tumors. TCRdb reprocessed the PCR reads via MiXCR. Here the sample spans around 34,000 clones, 25% to 30% being singletons. Patients had received no treatment of any kind before thyroid surgery. The sequenced sample consisted of blood. The source is a female donor with papillary thyroid cancer or a benign thyroid nodule (not recorded which). Some clones in this sample may be carry-over from other donors' samples.

The V gene is TRBV6-1, the J gene TRBJ1-1; 7 bases match TRBD1. The CDR3 runs to 15 residues. The junction had 10 bases not matched to a gene; V was cut back by 5 bases and J by 4 bases. CDR1 MNHNS and CDR2 SASEGT come from the germline V gene. This CDR3 reads CASSRQGYHGTEAFF. The CDR3 region has the DNA TGTGCCAGCAGTAGACAGGGTTATCATGGCACTGAAGCTTTCTTT.

Note on this clone: The junction departs from the called germline gene at one end, perhaps through a read error. The chain has TRBV7-2 and TRBJ2-2, with 10 bases lining up with TRBD2. The V gene's germline CDR1 is SGHTA and CDR2 FQGNSA. This CDR3 is built from 15 residues. The CDR3 sequence is CASSLSSGGNGELFF. The CDR3 DNA follows: TGCGCCAGCAGCTTGTCTAGCGGGGGCAACGGGGAGCTGTTTTTT.

The chain couples TRBV7-8 to TRBJ2-5; 7 bases align to TRBD2. J lost 5 bases, V lost 10 bases, and 16 bases had no gene match. The CDR3 is made up of 15 amino acids. Germline V gene lookup returns CDR1 SGHVS and CDR2 FQNEAQ. The CDR3 spells CATLPWEGLAETQYF. In DNA form, the CDR3 reads TGTGCCACCCTCCCTTGGGAGGGGTTGGCTGAGACCCAGTACTTC.

There are a few counts of this clone. An end of the junction differs from the germline gene, which may be a read error. This chain's CDR3 is CAISVEMSGRAKEFF. CDR3 nucleotide sequence: TGTGCCATCAGCGTAGAGATGAGCGGGAGGGCCAAGGAGTTCTTC. The V and J genes are TRBV9 and TRBJ2-1; 10 bases align to TRBD2. The germline V gene encodes CDR1 SGDLS and CDR2 YYNGEE. The CDR3 has 15 residues.

V is TRBV10-3 and J is TRBJ1-1; possibly TRBD1 for D (5 bases). Germline CDR1 ENHRY, CDR2 SYGVKD. V was clipped by 9 bases and J by 4 bases, with 18 bases between them. The CDR3 covers 14 residues. The CDR3 DNA follows: TGTGCCATACTATCGACAAGGGGAGGCACTGAAGCTTTCTTT. This encodes CAILSTRGGTEAFF.

This clone was counted many times. The gene calls are TRBV5-4 and TRBJ1-2; TRBD1 is a possible D gene (6 bases). The germline V gene has CDR1 SGHNT and CDR2 YYREEE (reference sequence). The length of the CDR3 is 15 residues. Trimming left V 0 bases short and J 3 bases short, with 12 bases between. In nucleotides, the CDR3 is TGTGCCAGCAGCTTGGGTTTGGCAGGGGACTATGGCTACACCTTC. Translation: CASSLGLAGDYGYTF. The full variable domain, completed using reference TRBV5-4 and TRBJ1-2, is ETGVTQSPTHLIKTRGQQVTLRCSSQSGHNTVSWYQQALGQGPQFIFQYYREEENGRGNFPPRFSGLQFPNYSSELNVNALELDDSALYLCASSLGLAGDYGYTFGSGTRLTVV.

This clone was recorded at least ten times. A read error may be the cause here, since a much bigger clone is one base away. The sample holds other DNA sequences that translate to the same CDR3. This sequence joins TRBV4-2 and TRBJ1-6; D is unclear. The CDR3 loop spans 17 amino acids. The germline V gene has CDR1 LGHNA and CDR2 YNFKEQ. CDR3 sequence: CASSQDWALSYNSPLHF. The CDR3 DNA sequence: TGTGCCAGCAGCCAAGATTGGGCGCTCTCCTATAATTCACCCCTCCACTTC.

This clone has just one count. V and J are TRBV11-2 and TRBJ2-1; 10 bases agree with TRBD2. The CDR3 is 16 amino acids. V was clipped by 4 bases and J by 4 bases; unmatched bases: 7. Germline V gene lookup returns CDR1 SGHAT and CDR2 FQNNGV. CDR3 amino acids: CASSSRTSGLYNEQFF. The CDR3, as DNA: TGTGCCAGCAGCTCCCGGACTAGCGGTCTATACAATGAGCAGTTCTTC.

This clone is classed as medium-sized. Here the CDR3 DNA reads TGTGCCAGCAGGCGATATAATTCACCCCTCCACTTT. The encoded protein is CASRRYNSPLHF. The J gene is TRBJ1-6, the V gene TRBV12-3 or TRBV12-4; D uncertain. Trimming removed 6 bases from V and 4 bases from J, with 4 bases in between. This CDR3 spans 12 amino acids.

This clone was picked up many times. The J gene is TRBJ2-1, the V gene TRBV20-1; 10 nucleotides line up with TRBD2. V trimming: 3 bases; J trimming: 1 base; junction bases outside the gene matches: 9. This CDR3 is built from 17 residues. CDR1 is DFQATT, CDR2 SNEGSKA, per germline (reference sequence). The CDR3 protein is CSASTSGRAGSYNEQFF. The CDR3 region has the DNA TGCAGTGCTAGTACCAGCGGGAGGGCGGGTTCCTACAATGAGCAGTTCTTC.

This clone was counted ten times or more. J is TRBJ1-1 and V is TRBV7-3; D perhaps matches TRBD1 (5 bases). V lost 1 base and J 8 bases, leaving 11 bases between the germline ends. The germline V gene has CDR1 SGHTA and CDR2 FQGTGA. The CDR3 contains 13 residues. CDR3 in DNA: TGTGCCAGCAGCTTAAATGTCCAGGGCGAAGCTTTCTTT. Protein sequence: CASSLNVQGEAFF.

There are many counts of this clone. The sample has other DNA sequences that encode this CDR3 too. The chain recombines TRBV5-6 with TRBJ1-1, with D hard to call. Germline V gives CDR1 SGHDT, CDR2 YYEEEE. The CDR3 runs 14 residues. V lost 0 bases and J 1 base, leaving 7 bases between the germline ends. The CDR3 DNA reads TGTGCCAGCAGCTTGGCAGGTCGGAACACTGAAGCTTTCTTT. It yields the protein CASSLAGRNTEAFF.

The chain has TRBV5-1 and TRBJ2-2, with a tentative D call TRBD1 (5 bases). V was shortened by 6 bases and J by 6 bases, with 12 bases between the two germline ends. Germline V gene lookup returns CDR1 SGHRS and CDR2 YFSETQ. The CDR3 is 13 amino acids. The CDR3 loop reads CASTQQVAGELFF. The CDR3 bases are TGCGCCAGCACGCAACAGGTCGCCGGGGAGCTGTTTTTT. Full variable domain (remainder filled in from reference TRBV5-1 and TRBJ2-2): KAGVTQTPRYLIKTRGQQVTLSCSPISGHRSVSWYQQTPGQGLQFLFEYFSETQRNKGNFPGRFSGRQFSNSRSEMNVSTLELGDSALYLCASTQQVAGELFFGEGSRLTVL.

This clone is labeled as medium-sized. The V gene is TRBV15, the J gene TRBJ1-6, with TRBD1 matching over 8 bases. Per the germline V gene, CDR1 is LNHNV and CDR2 is YYDKDF (reference sequence). Trimming took 4 bases from V and 8 from J; bases not matched to a gene: 4. The length of the CDR3 is 14 residues. The CDR3 loop reads CATSTDRDHSPLHF. In DNA form, the CDR3 reads TGTGCCACCAGCACGGACAGGGACCATTCACCCCTCCACTTT.

Within the sample, this clone is medium-sized. The chain is built from TRBV6-1 and TRBJ2-7; D is uncertain. CDR3 size: 12 residues. V lost 8 bases and J 0 bases, leaving 8 bases between the germline ends. CDR1 and CDR2 from the germline V gene are MNHNS and SASEGT. In nucleotides, the CDR3 is TGTGCCAGCCGTAAGGACTCCTACGAGCAGTACTTC. Translated: CASRKDSYEQYF.

J is TRBJ2-7 and V is TRBV12-3 or TRBV12-4, with D uncertain. V lost 3 bases to trimming and J lost 7 bases, with 10 bases between them. The CDR3 runs to 12 residues. The CDR3: CASSFAFTEQYF. For the CDR3, the DNA is TGTGCCAGCAGTTTTGCGTTTACAGAGCAGTACTTC.

This clone was observed at least ten times. J is TRBJ2-5 and V is TRBV7-2; 9 bases map to TRBD2. Germline CDR1 and CDR2: SGHTA and FQGNSA. CDR3 length: 15 amino acids. Losses at the gene ends were 5 bases for V and 2 bases for J; bases not matched to a gene: 6. CDR3 sequence: CASSLLSGGQETQYF. The CDR3 DNA is TGTGCCAGCAGCCTACTTAGCGGGGGACAAGAGACCCAGTACTTC.

The J gene is TRBJ2-2, the V gene TRBV7-3; no clear D gene. Germline CDR1 is SGHTA and CDR2 is FQGTGA. The CDR3 contains 14 residues. V gave up 5 bases and J gave up 1 base, with 8 bases separating them. Here the CDR3 DNA reads TGTGCCAGCAGCCTCACTGGGAACACCGGGGAGCTGTTTTTT. This gives the protein CASSLTGNTGELFF.

This clone was observed a few times. The gene calls are TRBV11-3 and TRBJ2-7; tentatively, D is TRBD1 (5 bases). The V end was cut by 2 bases, the J end by 6 bases, with 14 bases between. This CDR3 is 14 amino acids long. Germline CDR1 and CDR2: SGHNT and YENEEA. The CDR3 DNA reads TGTGCCAGCAGCTTACAGGGTGTAGGTCTCGAGCAGTACTTC. It codes for CASSLQGVGLEQYF. The full variable domain, its missing parts supplied by reference TRBV11-3 and TRBJ2-7, is EAGVVQSPRYKIIEKKQPVAFWCNPISGHNTLYWYLQNLGQGPELLIRYENEEAVDDSQLPKDRFSAERLKGVDSTLKIQPAELGDSAVYLCASSLQGVGLEQYFGPGTRLTVT.

This clone was detected ten times or more. The CDR3, as DNA: TGCGCCAGCAGCCCTGGACAGGGCGATCAGCCCCAGCATTTT. Amino acids: CASSPGQGDQPQHF. The chain joins TRBV5-1 to TRBJ1-5; the match to TRBD1 covers 8 bases. The V and J ends lost 4 bases and 5 bases, in that order; junction bases with no gene match: 5. CDR1 and CDR2 from the germline V gene are SGHRS and YFSETQ. The CDR3 runs to 14 residues.

This chain links TRBV20-1 with TRBJ2-1, with 15 bases identical to TRBD2. CDR1 and CDR2 (germline): DFQATT, SNEGSKA (reference sequence). The CDR3 has 19 amino acids. Losses at the gene ends were 0 bases for V and 3 bases for J; bases not matched to a gene: 9. CDR3 residues: CSARDWRTSGRAVYNEQFF. The DNA of the CDR3 is TGCAGTGCTAGAGATTGGCGGACTAGCGGGAGGGCGGTCTACAATGAGCAGTTCTTC.

Of note for this clone: A read error may account for a junction end that differs from germline. The chain links TRBV18 to TRBJ1-1; D may be TRBD1 (5 bases). This CDR3 has 13 residues. CDR1 and CDR2 (germline): KGHSH, LQKENI. The DNA for the CDR3 is TGTGCCAGCCCACCGACAGTGAACACTGAAGCTTTCTTT. Its protein is CASPPTVNTEAFF.

This clone was observed many times. The chain combines TRBV7-6 with TRBJ2-7; D possibly uses TRBD1 or TRBD2 (5 bases each). V lost 5 bases to trimming and J lost 6 bases, with 11 bases between them. Germline V CDR1 and CDR2: SGHVS, FNYEAQ. This CDR3 region has 12 residues. The CDR3 DNA sequence: TGTGCCAGCAGCGCCGGGACCCTCGAGCAGTACTTC. As protein: CASSAGTLEQYF.

The chain's CDR3 is CSAPGPSGEQYF. CDR3 in DNA: TGCAGTGCTCCGGGACCTTCTGGGGAGCAGTACTTC. V usage is TRBV20-1 and J usage is TRBJ2-7; D is possibly TRBD1 or TRBD2 (5 bases each). CDR1 DFQATT and CDR2 SNEGSKA come from the germline V gene (reference sequence). The CDR3 consists of 12 residues. The V gene lost 5 bases and the J gene lost 7 bases, with 15 bases spanning the gap.

In its sample, this clone was seen many times. The rearrangement links TRBV24-1 to TRBJ2-5; D not certain. CDR3 size: 13 residues. CDR1 is KGHDR, CDR2 SFDVKD, per germline. Trimming removed 2 bases at V and 7 bases at J, with 10 bases between. The CDR3 coding sequence is TGTGCCACCAGTGATTCGGCGTGGGGGACCCAGTACTTC. Amino acid sequence: CATSDSAWGTQYF.

This clone turned up a few times. Sequence at one end of the junction differs from germline and may be a read error. The identical CDR3 is also encoded by other nucleotide sequences in the sample. In nucleotides, the CDR3 is TGTGCCAGCAGGGGGGTTGGACAGGCAAATCAGCCTCAGCATTTT. Amino acids: CASRGVGQANQPQHF. The chain employs TRBV12-3 or TRBV12-4 and TRBJ1-5; TRBD1 aligns across 7 bases. This CDR3 has 15 amino acids.

This chain links TRBV20-1 with TRBJ1-1, with TRBD1 matching 8 bases. The ends lost 6 bases at V and 5 bases at J; junction bases unmatched: 11. The germline V gene has CDR1 DFQATT and CDR2 SNEGSKA (reference sequence). This CDR3 has 14 amino acids. CDR3 in DNA: TGCAGTGCCGCCGGTCACAGGGGGTTGACTGAAGCTTTCTTT. Amino acids: CSAAGHRGLTEAFF.

The J gene is TRBJ1-2, the V gene TRBV20-1, with 7 bases matching TRBD1. CDR1 DFQATT and CDR2 SNEGSKA come from the germline V gene (reference sequence). Trimming removed 4 bases from V and 5 bases from J; junction bases left unmatched: 16. The length of the CDR3 is 16 residues. CDR3 in amino acids: CSAIDFGGTVVYGYTF. CDR3 bases: TGCAGTGCTATAGATTTCGGCGGGACAGTGGTTTATGGCTACACCTTC.

V gene TRBV10-3 combines with J gene TRBJ1-5; weak D call: TRBD1 (5 bases). The V and J ends lost 4 bases and 0 bases respectively, with 10 bases between them. CDR1 and CDR2 from the germline V gene are ENHRY and SYGVKD. The CDR3 spans 15 residues. CDR3 nucleotide sequence: TGTGCCATCAGTGGGGGGTCGGATAGCAATCAGCCCCAGCATTTT. It yields the protein CAISGGSDSNQPQHF.